This TCR beta chain was recorded in a study of cytomegalovirus exposure and HLA in healthy donors. Whole-study findings and limits: The records held CMV serostatus as the only immune exposure information. Reportedly, fewer N-insertions than the 666-donor mean appeared in an Asian-associated ancestry cluster in a later analysis. Some public TCRs appeared in many individuals, while most sequences were rare.

Primers included in the PCR were 60 Vbeta and 13 Jbeta primers. Method: immunoSEQ multiplex PCR; TCRdb's copy keeps in-frame clones and lacks some. This sample has some 120,000 clones; approximately 17% occur once, and the top ten carry roughly 3%. The CDR3 covers 15 residues. V lost 3 bases to trimming and J lost 0 bases, with 9 bases between them. Germline V CDR1 and CDR2: SGHTA, FQGNSA. In regard to this clone: Its antigen is as yet unknown.

The sequence was obtained from a female donor in good health and CMV-seropositive. Sequences were obtained from PBMCs. The chain employs TRBV7-2 and TRBJ2-4; D is ambiguous. CDR3 region: CASSFLRVAKNIQYF. Here the CDR3 DNA reads TGTGCCAGCAGCTTCCTACGGGTAGCCAAAAACATTCAGTACTTC. Combining the CDR3 with reference TRBV7-2 and TRBJ2-4 gives the whole variable domain GAGVSQSPSNKVTEKGKDVELRCDPISGHTALYWYRQSLGQGLEFLIYFQGNSAPDKSGLPSDRFSAERTGGSVSTLTIQRTQQEDSAVYLCASSFLRVAKNIQYFGAGTRLSVL.